This TCR beta chain comes out of a study of T cells in Graves' hyperthyroidism and ophthalmopathy. Diagnosis rested on symptoms, serum thyroxine and TRAb, thyroid ultrasound, and orbital computed tomography. Amplified regions were TCR beta CDR3 sequences from RNA transcripts. Primed by the HTBI set, a first-round RT-PCR was run on the TCR CDR3. A single record per CDR3 protein comes from TCRdb applying MiXCR to the multiplex PCR reads. The table shows fewer than 250,000 distinct CDR3 sequences, with roughly 18% occurring only once. This clonotype was seen ten or more times. Its antigen remains unknown. Whole-study results and caveats: Onset of ophthalmopathy came a median around 7.1 months after the model predicted it. Among clonotypes expanded in thyroid above 0.001, most were also found in blood.

Sequenced input: blood. The sequence was obtained from a man between 45 and 60 years old with Graves' hyperthyroidism.

The CDR3 region has the DNA TGTGCCAGCAGCCCTAAGAGCGGGAGTATGACAGATACGCAGTATTTT. Its protein product is CASSPKSGSMTDTQYF. V and J are TRBV11-2 and TRBJ2-3; 8 bases are a match to TRBD2. The CDR3 consists of 16 residues. Germline values: CDR1 SGHAT, CDR2 FQNNGV. V was clipped by 5 bases and J by 3 bases; unmatched bases: 10. Looking up the rest from reference TRBV11-2 and TRBJ2-3 gives the full variable domain: EAGVAQSPRYKIIEKRQSVAFWCNPISGHATLYWYQQILGQGPKLLIQFQNNGVVDDSQLPKDRFSAERLKGVDSTLKIQPAKLEDSAVYLCASSPKSGSMTDTQYFGPGTRLTVL.